Following are 12 T cell receptor beta chains from one sample sequenced in a study of T cell repertoires in cytomegalovirus infection. TCRdb used MiXCR to reprocess the reads, holding one entry per CDR3 protein. In the table there are 200,000 to 300,000 distinct CDR3 sequences, over 8% of which are singletons. What was sequenced was PBMCs. The receptors stem from a human donor in good health (CMV status not recorded). Some clones in this sample may be carry-over from other donors' samples.

Many counts were recorded for this clonotype. The chain uses TRBV7-2 and TRBJ2-3; tentatively, D is TRBD2 (5 bases). Germline V gives CDR1 SGHTA, CDR2 FQGNSA. The CDR3 spans 15 residues. Trimming removed 4 bases from V and 0 bases from J, with 11 bases in between. Here the CDR3 reads CASSSTLVSTDTQYF. The CDR3 nucleotides are TGTGCCAGCAGCTCCACACTAGTAAGCACAGATACGCAGTATTTT.

Many counts were recorded for this clonotype. The V call is TRBV7-2, the J call TRBJ2-1; the D gene is possibly TRBD2 (5 bases). CDR3 length equals 14 residues. The V gene's germline CDR1 is SGHTA and CDR2 FQGNSA. V was pared by 1 base and J by 14 bases, with 18 bases between. The CDR3 region has the DNA TGTGCCAGCAGCTTAGTCGCGTTGCCGGGGAATAAGTTCTTC. As protein: CASSLVALPGNKFF.

This clonotype was picked up many times. The chain joins TRBV7-2 to TRBJ1-5; D might be TRBD1 (5 bases). CDR1 and CDR2 (germline): SGHTA, FQGNSA. The V and J ends lost 5 bases and 3 bases respectively, with 14 bases between them. This CDR3 spans 15 amino acids. The CDR3 loop reads CASSPRQGDNQPQHF. CDR3 nucleotide sequence: TGTGCCAGCAGCCCGAGGCAGGGCGACAATCAGCCCCAGCATTTT. Variable domain in full (rest from reference TRBV7-2 and TRBJ1-5): GAGVSQSPSNKVTEKGKDVELRCDPISGHTALYWYRQSLGQGLEFLIYFQGNSAPDKSGLPSDRFSAERTGGSVSTLTIQRTQQEDSAVYLCASSPRQGDNQPQHFGDGTRLSIL.

This clonotype was seen a handful of times. The chain is built from TRBV7-2 and TRBJ2-5; 7 bases map to TRBD2. J lost 4 bases, V lost 6 bases, and 5 bases had no gene match. CDR1 SGHTA and CDR2 FQGNSA come from the germline V gene. CDR3 length: 13 amino acids. The CDR3 is CASRRGGGETQYF. The CDR3 bases are TGTGCCAGCAGAAGGGGCGGGGGAGAGACCCAGTACTTC.

This clonotype was observed at least ten times. The chain has TRBV12-3 or TRBV12-4 and TRBJ1-4; no firm D call. V gave up 6 bases and J gave up 10 bases, with 24 bases separating them. The CDR3 covers 16 residues. CDR3 coding DNA: TGTGCCAGCAGCCCGAGCGGGCCCCGAGAGGGCGGAAAACTGTTTTTT. Its translation: CASSPSGPREGGKLFF.

This clonotype was seen repeatedly, ten times or more. The rearrangement links TRBV7-2 to TRBJ1-2, with D perhaps matching TRBD1 (5 bases). The V and J ends lost 4 bases and 4 bases respectively, with 10 bases between them. CDR1 and CDR2 (germline): SGHTA, FQGNSA. This CDR3 region has 13 residues. The CDR3 loop is CASSSDTFYGYTF. DNA for the CDR3: TGTGCCAGCAGCTCGGACACATTCTATGGCTACACCTTC.

This clonotype was seen repeatedly, ten times or more. V gene TRBV7-2 combines with J gene TRBJ1-2, with D uncertain. Germline CDR1 reads SGHTA; CDR2 reads FQGNSA. This CDR3 is built from 14 residues. Trimming pared 4 bases from V and 4 bases from J, leaving 13 bases between. The CDR3 region has the DNA TGTGCCAGCAGCTCGGAGGGAAACGGCTATGGCTACACCTTC. Translating gives CASSSEGNGYGYTF.

V usage is TRBV19 and J usage is TRBJ1-2; D possibly corresponds to TRBD1 (5 bases). Germline V gene sequence: CDR1 LNHDA, CDR2 SQIVND (reference sequence). Trimming shortened V by 5 bases and J by 10 bases, and 17 bases separated the two germline ends. This CDR3 comprises 13 residues. This chain's CDR3 is CASSSGAAQVYTF. CDR3 DNA sequence: TGTGCCAGTAGTTCTGGGGCAGCCCAGGTCTACACCTTC. The full variable domain, in which reference TRBV19 and TRBJ1-2 provide the parts outside the CDR3, is DGGITQSPKYLFRKEGQNVTLSCEQNLNHDAMYWYRQDPGQGLRLIYYSQIVNDFQKGDIAEGYSVSREKKESFPLTVTSAQKNPTAFYLCASSSGAAQVYTFGSGTRLTVV.

This clonotype was picked up many times. CDR3 region: CASSLSGQGATRAFF. The CDR3 DNA is TGTGCCAGCAGCTTAAGTGGACAGGGGGCAACACGGGCTTTCTTT. V is TRBV7-3 and J is TRBJ1-1, with 11 nucleotides matching TRBD1. V shed 1 base and J 11 bases; nucleotides not matched to a gene: 9. Germline CDR1 SGHTA, CDR2 FQGTGA. The CDR3 is 15 residues long.

This clonotype was counted many times. The chain links TRBV7-2 to TRBJ1-2; D is possibly TRBD1 (5 bases). Germline V CDR1 and CDR2: SGHTA, FQGNSA. V gave up 0 bases and J gave up 0 bases, with 14 bases separating them. The CDR3 covers 17 residues. The CDR3 region has the DNA TGTGCCAGCAGCTTAGCCTTAGGAGGGGCTGCTAACTATGGCTACACCTTC. Amino acid sequence: CASSLALGGAANYGYTF.

This clonotype was counted only a few times. This rearrangement joins TRBV7-2 to TRBJ1-1; the D is unclear. CDR3 size: 13 residues. CDR1 is SGHTA, CDR2 FQGNSA, per germline. V was cut by 7 bases and J by 5 bases, with 14 bases left in between. The CDR3 sequence is CASTWKLGTEAFF. CDR3 DNA sequence: TGTGCCAGCACCTGGAAGCTTGGGACTGAAGCTTTCTTT.

The genes are TRBV5-6 and TRBJ1-1, with a possible D match to TRBD1 (5 bases). The CDR3 spans 13 residues. CDR1 is SGHDT and CDR2 is YYEEEE in the germline V gene. Trimming stripped 7 bases from V and 6 bases from J, with 16 bases between. In nucleotides, the CDR3 is TGTGCCAGCCACGGCACAGGCGGTTCTGAAGCTTTCTTT. It specifies CASHGTGGSEAFF.